The subject of this entry is one T cell receptor (beta chain). The record originates from a study of blood T cell repertoires in COVID-19. Study overall: T cells, B-cell-depleted T cells, or PBMCs supplied cDNA or gDNA.

Authors' data handling: Estimates of nucleated cell counts were drawn from the amplification of reference gene primers. Assay used: immunoSEQ multiplex PCR; TCRdb lists only in-frame clones, some missing. V, J and clone size derive from that table, while D and trimming were established from the DNA sequence. The table lists approximately 300,000 clones, roughly 88% of them singletons. Participants reported their clinical history, and cohort assignment relied on those reports. The germline CDR1 and CDR2 sequences are KGHDR and SFDVKD. CDR3 length: 13 residues. V was trimmed by 5 bases and J by 1 base, leaving 7 bases between them.

The chain recombines TRBV24-1 with TRBJ1-1; tentative D call: TRBD1 (5 bases). This TCR was sampled from a woman in her thirties who had recovered from COVID-19. Sequencing was done on a sample of PBMCs or T cells enriched from blood (not recorded which). For the CDR3, the DNA is TGTGCCACCAGTGGACAGCAGAACACTGAAGCTTTCTTT. Protein: CATSGQQNTEAFF.